The clone carrying this TCR beta chain was counted a few times. Its antigen is not identified. V was clipped by 3 bases and J by 1 base, with 13 bases between them. The germline CDR1 and CDR2 sequences are SGHVS and FNYEAQ. The CDR3 runs 15 residues. Via MiXCR, TCRdb re-called the 5' RACE reads, giving one row per CDR3 protein. The sample has some 230,000 distinct CDR3 sequences, 6.5% to 8% seen once. This entry belongs to a study of identical twins. General study results and limits: Among monozygotic twins, out-of-frame TCR alpha sharing exceeded what models predicted.

The sample was also reused in another study, on T cells expressing NK-cell markers.

V is TRBV7-6 and J is TRBJ2-7; D tentatively reads TRBD1 or TRBD2 (5 bases each). The clonotype was recovered from a woman aged 18-29 years in good health. Sequencing was carried out using CD8+ T cells sorted from blood. CDR3 in DNA: TGTGCCAGCAGCTTTCGTGGGGGAGCTTCCTACGAGCAGTACTTC. Amino acid sequence: CASSFRGGASYEQYF. The full variable domain, completed using reference TRBV7-6 and TRBJ2-7, is GAGVSQSPRYKVTKRGQDVALRCDPISGHVSLYWYRQALGQGPEFLTYFNYEAQQDKSGLPNDRFSAERPEGSISTLTIQRTEQRDSAMYRCASSFRGGASYEQYFGPGTRLTVT.